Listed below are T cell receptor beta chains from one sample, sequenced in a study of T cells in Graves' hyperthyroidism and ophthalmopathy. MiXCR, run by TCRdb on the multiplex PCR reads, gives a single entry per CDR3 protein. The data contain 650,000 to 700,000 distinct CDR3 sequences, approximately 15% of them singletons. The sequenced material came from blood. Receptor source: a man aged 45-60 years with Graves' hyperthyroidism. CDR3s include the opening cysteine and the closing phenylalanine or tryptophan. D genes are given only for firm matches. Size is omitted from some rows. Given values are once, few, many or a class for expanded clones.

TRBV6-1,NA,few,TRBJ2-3,CASRGSPGTDTQYF,TGTGCCTCCCGAGGAAGTCCGGGGACAGATACGCAGTATTTT
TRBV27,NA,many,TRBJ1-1,CARGGQVQENTEAFF,TGTGCCAGGGGCGGTCAGGTGCAAGAGAACACTGAAGCTTTCTTT
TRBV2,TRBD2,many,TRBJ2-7,CASIWEGGNEQYF,TGTGCCAGCATCTGGGAGGGCGGGAACGAGCAGTACTTC
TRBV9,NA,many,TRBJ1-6,CASARGAINSPLHF,TGTGCCAGCGCCCGAGGGGCGATCAATTCACCCCTCCACTTT
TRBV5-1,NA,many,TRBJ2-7,CASSLNGAAYEQYF,TGCGCCAGCAGCTTGAATGGAGCGGCCTACGAGCAGTACTTC
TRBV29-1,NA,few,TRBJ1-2,CSVDTGTQNYGYTF,TGCAGCGTCGACACCGGGACACAGAACTATGGCTACACCTTC
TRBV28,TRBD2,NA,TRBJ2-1,CASSLETSEYNEQFF,TGTGCCAGCAGTTTAGAGACTAGCGAGTACAATGAGCAGTTCTTC
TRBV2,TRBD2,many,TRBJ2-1,CASSEEGLAGNEQFF,TGTGCCAGCAGTGAAGAGGGTCTAGCGGGCAATGAGCAGTTCTTC
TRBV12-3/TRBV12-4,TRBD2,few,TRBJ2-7,CASSTSLAGGGEQYF,TGTGCCAGCAGTACCTCACTAGCGGGAGGCGGCGAGCAGTACTTC
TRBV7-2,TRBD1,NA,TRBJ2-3,CASSLGQGSDTRYF,TGTGCCAGCAGCTTAGGACAGGGTTCAGATACGCGGTATTTT